Below, 14 T cell receptor beta chains from the same sample are listed, as sequenced in a study of T cell responses to AZD1222 COVID-19 vaccine. Here immunoSEQ multiplex PCR was the method, and the copy in TCRdb shows in-frame clones only, minus some. The sample lists 75,000 to 100,000 clones, approximately 83% occurring once. The specimen comprised peripheral blood, sampled on day 0 of AZD1222 vaccination. These receptors were taken from an adult in good health.

The rearrangement links TRBV27 to TRBJ1-2; D is unresolved. Trimming pared 5 bases from V and 4 bases from J, leaving 20 bases between. The CDR3 is 16 amino acids. Germline loops: CDR1 MNHEY, CDR2 SMNVEV (reference sequence). The CDR3 region is CASSPGSLTVLYGYTF. For the CDR3, the DNA is TGTGCCAGCAGTCCGGGTTCTCTAACGGTCCTCTATGGCTACACCTTC.

The chain uses TRBV29-1 and TRBJ2-5; D is ambiguous. The CDR3 has 11 residues. Looked up from germline, CDR1 is SQVTM and CDR2 is ANQGSEA. V was cut by 8 bases and J by 1 base, with 8 bases left in between. The CDR3 bases are TGCAGCCATTCGATCCAAGAGACCCAGTACTTC. Protein: CSHSIQETQYF.

A single count supports this clone. This sequence joins TRBV15 and TRBJ2-1, with a tentative D call TRBD1 (5 bases). Germline values: CDR1 LNHNV, CDR2 YYDKDF (reference sequence). This CDR3 has 15 residues. Trimming removed 4 bases at V and 8 bases at J, with 18 bases between. CDR3 sequence reads: CATSTTQIQGYEQFF. The CDR3, as DNA: TGTGCCACCAGCACAACTCAAATTCAGGGCTATGAGCAGTTCTTC.

A single count supports this clone. CDR3 amino acids: CASSYSRQGEQYF. Here the CDR3 DNA reads TGTGCCAGCAGTTACTCTCGTCAGGGGGAGCAGTACTTC. This chain uses TRBV6-2 or TRBV6-3 with TRBJ2-7, with D possibly TRBD1 on 6 matching bases. Germline CDR1 is MNHEY and CDR2 is SVGEGT. The CDR3 runs to 13 residues. The V end was cut by 0 bases, the J end by 7 bases, with 10 bases between.

This rearrangement joins TRBV7-9 to TRBJ1-2; maybe TRBD1 (5 bases). With 3 bases removed from V and 2 bases from J, the gap between germline ends came to 10 bases. The CDR3 spans 14 residues. CDR1 SEHNR and CDR2 FQNEAQ come from the germline V gene (reference sequence). The CDR3 is CASSLGGDNYGYTF. The CDR3 coding sequence is TGTGCCAGCAGCTTGGGGGGAGACAACTATGGCTACACCTTC.

The gene calls are TRBV30 and TRBJ2-3; tentative D call: TRBD1 (6 bases). The V and J ends lost 5 bases and 7 bases respectively, with 7 bases between them. This CDR3 comprises 10 residues. Germline assignment: CDR1 GTSNPN and CDR2 SVGIG (reference sequence). The CDR3 DNA reads as TGTGCCTGGGGGACAAATACGCAGTATTTT. It encodes CAWGTNTQYF. The entire variable domain, with the rest obtained from reference TRBV30 and TRBJ2-3, is as follows: SQTIHQWPATLVQPVGSPLSLECTVEGTSNPNLYWYRQAAGRGLQLLFYSVGIGQISSEVPQNLSASRPQDRQFILSSKKLLLSDSGFYLCAWGTNTQYFGPGTRLTVL.

The chain has TRBV19 and TRBJ2-5; a possible D gene is TRBD2 (6 bases). With 6 bases removed from V and 0 bases from J, the gap between germline ends came to 14 bases. CDR1 is LNHDA, CDR2 SQIVND, per germline (reference sequence). This CDR3 is built from 15 residues. CDR3 region: CASRTGTQYQETQYF. The CDR3 region has the DNA TGTGCCAGTAGAACCGGGACTCAGTACCAAGAGACCCAGTACTTC.

The chain combines TRBV30 with TRBJ1-2; perhaps TRBD1 as D (5 bases). The CDR3 is made up of 13 amino acids. Germline CDR1 reads GTSNPN; CDR2 reads SVGIG (reference sequence). Between the trimmed V and J ends, which lost 0 bases and 7 bases, there was a span of 12 bases. The CDR3 DNA follows: TGTGCCTGGAGTGTCCTGCATGACAGTGGCTACACCTTC. Its protein product is CAWSVLHDSGYTF.

J is TRBJ1-5 and V is TRBV20-1; possibly TRBD1 for D (5 bases). Germline loops: CDR1 DFQATT, CDR2 SNEGSKA (reference sequence). V was cut by 3 bases and J by 4 bases, with 13 bases left in between. The CDR3 has 14 amino acids. The CDR3 DNA is TGCAGTGCTAGTCAACGGGGCCCTAATCAGCCCCAGCATTTT. It encodes CSASQRGPNQPQHF.

This sequence joins TRBV5-1 and TRBJ2-3; perhaps TRBD2 as D (5 bases). Germline V CDR1 and CDR2: SGHRS, YFSETQ. The V and J ends lost 0 bases and 4 bases respectively, with 12 bases between them. This CDR3 contains 15 residues. The CDR3, as DNA: TGCGCCAGCAGCTTGGCCCCGGGAAGGGCAGATACGCAGTATTTT. This encodes CASSLAPGRADTQYF.

The chain is built from TRBV7-2 and TRBJ1-5; 8 bases line up with TRBD1. The length of the CDR3 is 15 residues. Germline CDR1 SGHTA, CDR2 FQGNSA. The V gene end was trimmed by 5 bases and the J gene end by 6 bases; junction bases not matched to a gene: 9. The CDR3 DNA is TGTGCCAGCAGCCTAACGACAGGGGTGGCTCAGCCCCAGCATTTT. Protein sequence: CASSLTTGVAQPQHF.

The chain has TRBV5-5 and TRBJ2-1; D is undetermined. V was cut by 0 bases and J by 0 bases, with 10 bases left in between. This CDR3 region has 16 residues. Germline CDR1 reads SGHKS; CDR2 reads YYEKEE (reference sequence). The CDR3 nucleotides read TGTGCCAGCAGCTTGGCCGTCATTAGCTCCTACAATGAGCAGTTCTTC. Residues: CASSLAVISSYNEQFF.

The V call is TRBV29-1, the J call TRBJ2-7; possibly TRBD2 for D (5 bases). Trimming removed 6 bases from V and 0 bases from J, with 15 bases in between. The CDR3 length is 14 residues. CDR1 and CDR2 from the germline V gene are SQVTM and ANQGSEA. CDR3 sequence: CSVSGRGASYEQYF. DNA of the CDR3: TGCAGCGTATCCGGACGGGGAGCCTCCTACGAGCAGTACTTC.

This clone was seen a handful of times. The chain carries TRBV9 and TRBJ1-1; 9 bases map to TRBD1. V was pared by 3 bases and J by 3 bases, with 3 bases of the junction left unmatched. The CDR3 contains 14 residues. CDR1 and CDR2 (germline): SGDLS, YYNGEE. In nucleotides, the CDR3 is TGTGCCAGCAGCGAACGACAGGGGGACACTGAAGCTTTCTTT. Its translation: CASSERQGDTEAFF.